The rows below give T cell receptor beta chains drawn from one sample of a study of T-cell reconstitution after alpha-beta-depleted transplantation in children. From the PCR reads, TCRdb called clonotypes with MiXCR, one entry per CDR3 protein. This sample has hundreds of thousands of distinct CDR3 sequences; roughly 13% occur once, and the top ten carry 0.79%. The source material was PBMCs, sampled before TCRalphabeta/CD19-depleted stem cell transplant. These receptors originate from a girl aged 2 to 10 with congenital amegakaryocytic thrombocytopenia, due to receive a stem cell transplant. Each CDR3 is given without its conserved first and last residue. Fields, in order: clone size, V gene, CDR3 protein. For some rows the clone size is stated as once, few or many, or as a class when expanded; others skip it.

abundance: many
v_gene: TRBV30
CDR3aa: AWPSHSGGDTGELF

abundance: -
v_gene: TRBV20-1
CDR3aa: SAPLRTYNEQF

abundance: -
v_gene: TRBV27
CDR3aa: ASSFGGDNSPLH

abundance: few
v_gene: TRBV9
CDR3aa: ASSEGIYNEQF

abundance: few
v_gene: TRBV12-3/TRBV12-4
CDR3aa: ASSFSFGTPSTDRNYGYT

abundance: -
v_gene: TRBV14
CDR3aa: ASSHPNPGDSYNEQF

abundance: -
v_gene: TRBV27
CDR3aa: ASRRDRGSNEQF

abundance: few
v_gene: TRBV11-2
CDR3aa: ASSLVSGRAFPYNEQF

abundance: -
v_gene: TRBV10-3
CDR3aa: AISESRQSYEQY

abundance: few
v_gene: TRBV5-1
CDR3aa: ASSRDTGEAGYT

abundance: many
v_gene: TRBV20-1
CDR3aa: SAPLSEKLF

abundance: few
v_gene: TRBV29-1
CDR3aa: SVEVPGRETQY

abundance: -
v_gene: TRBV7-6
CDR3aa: ASSYLSGSGTGELF

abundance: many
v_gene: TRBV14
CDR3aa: ASSQGPLMVYEQY

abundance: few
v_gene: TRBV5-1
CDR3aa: ASSLGVSGRDEF